These T cell receptor beta chains were read from a single sample in a study of PD-L1 blockade in urothelial cancer. Produced via immunoSEQ multiplex PCR; TCRdb's table is partial and in-frame only. The sample lists some 89,000 clones; about 85% were seen once. The source was PBMCs, collected around atezolizumab (anti-PD-L1) treatment. The receptors here all came from a man in his sixties with urothelial cancer. Each CDR3 is given with its conserved first and last residue. D genes are given only for firm matches. Size tells how often a clone was seen (once, few, many) or the class of an expanded clone, and some rows leave it out.

TRBV4-1	-	TRBJ2-1	17	TRBD2	CASSPRGAGVSYNEQFF	TGCGCCAGCAGCCCCCGGGGAGCGGGAGTCTCCTACAATGAGCAGTTCTTC
TRBV28	-	TRBJ1-3	16	-	CASSLSGRTAGNTIYF	TGTGCCAGCAGTTTATCGGGGCGGACAGCGGGAAACACCATATATTTT
TRBV7-3	-	TRBJ2-3	15	-	CASSPQAGFSDTQYF	TGTGCCAGCAGCCCCCAGGCAGGGTTCAGTGATACGCAGTATTTT
TRBV9	-	TRBJ1-3	22	-	CASSVATSTSTAFTSSGNTIYF	TGTGCCAGCAGCGTAGCTACCTCGACCTCGACAGCATTTACAAGCTCTGGAAACACCATATATTTT
TRBV28	-	TRBJ2-1	14	TRBD2	CATLQASGRNEQFF	TGTGCCACACTGCAGGCCAGCGGGAGAAATGAGCAGTTCTTC
TRBV4-1	-	TRBJ1-6	15	TRBD1	CASSLKTGLNSPLHF	TGCGCCAGCAGCCTTAAGACAGGGTTGAATTCACCCCTCCACTTT
TRBV15	-	TRBJ1-3	15	-	CATSRSTGSGNTIYF	TGTGCCACCAGCAGATCGACAGGCTCTGGAAACACCATATATTTT
TRBV7-2	-	TRBJ1-3	14	-	CASSLTGPPNTIYF	TGTGCCAGCAGCCTCACAGGGCCACCAAACACCATATATTTT
TRBV5-5	-	TRBJ1-5	16	TRBD1	CASSLLGQGAGQPQHF	TGTGCCAGCAGCCTTCTGGGACAGGGGGCTGGACAGCCCCAGCATTTT
TRBV28	-	TRBJ2-1	15	TRBD1	CASGKYRGLYNEQFF	TGTGCCAGCGGCAAGTACAGGGGGTTGTACAATGAGCAGTTCTTC
TRBV4-1	once	TRBJ2-7	16	-	CASSQGRTLSSYEQYF	TGCGCCAGCAGCCAAGGGAGGACCTTGAGCTCCTACGAGCAGTACTTC
TRBV6-4	once	TRBJ2-2	14	-	CASRSGPNTGELFF	TGTGCCAGCAGATCAGGCCCCAACACCGGGGAGCTGTTTTTT
TRBV6-1	once	TRBJ1-2	13	-	CASSNRDGSGYTF	TGTGCCAGCAGTAACCGGGACGGGAGTGGCTACACCTTC
TRBV7-2	-	TRBJ2-7	14	-	CASSLAVDSYEQYF	TGTGCCAGCAGCTTAGCCGTGGACAGCTACGAGCAGTACTTC
TRBV6-1	-	TRBJ1-6	14	-	CASIPDSYNSPLHF	TGTGCCAGCATTCCAGACTCCTATAATTCACCCCTCCACTTT
TRBV30	-	TRBJ2-7	13	-	CAWSGVRGSEQYF	TGTGCCTGGAGTGGAGTTCGTGGGAGCGAGCAGTACTTC
TRBV13	-	TRBJ1-5	15	-	CASSSGLGPDQPQHF	TGTGCCAGCAGCTCAGGACTAGGGCCCGATCAGCCCCAGCATTTT
TRBV11-3	-	TRBJ2-7	14	TRBD1	CASSQPRQGAEQYF	TGTGCCAGCAGTCAACCCCGACAGGGGGCCGAGCAGTACTTC
TRBV6-6	-	TRBJ1-2	14	-	CASSYSSLNYGYTF	TGTGCCAGCAGTTACTCCTCTCTCAACTATGGCTACACCTTC
TRBV18	-	TRBJ1-1	14	TRBD1	CASSPLGTDNEAFF	TGTGCCAGCTCACCCCTGGGGACAGACAATGAAGCTTTCTTT
TRBV7-2	-	TRBJ1-3	14	-	CASSRDSAGNTIYF	TGTGCCAGCAGCCGAGACAGTGCTGGAAACACCATATATTTT
TRBV6-1	-	TRBJ1-4	14	-	CASGRTAFGEKLFF	TGTGCCAGCGGCCGGACTGCCTTCGGTGAAAAACTGTTTTTT
TRBV5-5	-	TRBJ2-1	14	TRBD1	CASSLTGGNNEQFF	TGTGCCAGCAGCTTAACAGGGGGCAACAATGAGCAGTTCTTC
TRBV20-1	-	TRBJ1-2	11	-	CSARGREGYTF	TGCAGTGCTAGGGGCAGGGAAGGCTACACCTTC
TRBV9	-	TRBJ2-7	12	-	CASSGRSDEQYF	TGTGCCAGCAGCGGCAGGTCTGACGAGCAGTACTTC
TRBV7-6	-	TRBJ2-5	16	-	CASSPHVGQPGETQYF	TGTGCCAGCAGCCCCCATGTAGGCCAGCCAGGGGAGACCCAGTACTTC
TRBV7-2	-	TRBJ2-5	14	-	CASSSSRVLETQYF	TGTGCCAGCAGCTCCAGCCGGGTACTTGAGACCCAGTACTTC
TRBV5-6	-	TRBJ2-3	16	-	CASSTLQGDSTDTQYF	TGTGCCAGCAGCACCCTACAGGGAGACTCCACAGATACGCAGTATTTT
TRBV25-1	-	TRBJ1-1	15	-	CASTRSRGLNTEAFF	TGTGCCAGCACCAGAAGCCGGGGGTTGAACACTGAAGCTTTCTTT
TRBV19	-	TRBJ1-5	15	TRBD1	CASSRLQGGNQPQHF	TGTGCCAGTAGTCGCCTACAGGGGGGAAATCAGCCCCAGCATTTT
TRBV29-1	-	TRBJ2-7	14	TRBD1	CSATSGQGVYEQYF	TGCAGCGCTACCTCGGGACAGGGTGTCTACGAGCAGTACTTC
TRBV7-8	-	TRBJ1-2	15	-	CASSEEGVQSYGYTF	TGTGCCAGCAGCGAAGAGGGGGTGCAGTCCTATGGCTACACCTTC
TRBV27	-	TRBJ2-2	12	-	CASRQNTGELFF	TGTGCCAGCAGACAGAACACCGGGGAGCTGTTTTTT
TRBV7-2	once	TRBJ1-1	14	-	CASSLRTPGTEAFF	TGTGCCAGCAGCTTACGGACCCCGGGGACTGAAGCTTTCTTT
TRBV6-1	-	TRBJ1-3	15	-	CASSEGGNSGNTIYF	TGTGCCAGCAGTGAAGGAGGGAACTCTGGAAACACCATATATTTT
TRBV9	once	TRBJ1-5	18	-	CASKHPRPRGGSNQPQHF	TGTGCCAGCAAACACCCTAGACCCCGGGGGGGAAGCAATCAGCCCCAGCATTTT
TRBV27	once	TRBJ2-3	14	-	CASSGGLVTDTQYF	TGTGCCAGCAGCGGAGGGTTGGTCACAGATACGCAGTATTTT
TRBV2	-	TRBJ2-1	14	TRBD1	CASSLDRGYNEQFF	TGTGCCAGCAGTCTGGACAGGGGCTACAATGAGCAGTTCTTC